These T cell receptor beta chains were read from a single sample in a study of CD8 T cells in ankylosing spondylitis. MiXCR, applied by TCRdb to the 5' RACE reads, yields one record per CDR3 protein. The table includes over 600,000 distinct CDR3 sequences, 15% to 20% detected once. Specimen: blood, either unsorted or a sorted T cell fraction (not recorded which). The source of these receptors is a male donor with ankylosing spondylitis. CDR3s include the opening cysteine and the closing phenylalanine or tryptophan. D genes are given only for firm matches. Clone size is given for some rows only: seen once, a few or many times, or a class if the clone is expanded.

j_gene,d_gene,abundance,v_gene,CDR3aa,CDR3nt
TRBJ1-5,TRBD1,few,TRBV5-1,CASSGTGGAGQPQHF,TGCGCCAGCAGCGGGACAGGGGGCGCCGGTCAGCCCCAGCATTTT
TRBJ1-5,-,few,TRBV9,CASSVGQEGSNQPQHF,TGTGCCAGCAGCGTAGGACAGGAAGGAAGCAATCAGCCCCAGCATTTT
TRBJ2-7,TRBD1,-,TRBV11-2,CASSSGNRGPDYEQYF,TGTGCCAGCAGCTCCGGAAACAGGGGGCCGGACTACGAGCAGTACTTC
TRBJ2-3,-,-,TRBV9,CASSVEKVGTDTQYF,TGTGCCAGCAGCGTAGAGAAGGTGGGCACAGATACGCAGTATTTT
TRBJ2-7,-,-,TRBV25-1,CASSKERQAAYEQYF,TGTGCCAGCAGTAAGGAAAGACAGGCCGCCTACGAGCAGTACTTC
TRBJ1-1,-,few,TRBV5-1,CASSLEPGATTEAFF,TGCGCCAGCAGCTTGGAGCCGGGGGCGACCACTGAAGCTTTCTTT
TRBJ1-6,-,few,TRBV5-1,CASSLRAEVSPLHF,TGCGCCAGCAGCTTGAGGGCAGAAGTTTCACCCCTCCACTTT
TRBJ2-1,TRBD2,many,TRBV5-6,CASSLALASGPYNEQFF,TGTGCCAGCAGCTTGGCCCTCGCTAGCGGGCCCTACAATGAGCAGTTCTTC
TRBJ2-5,TRBD1,-,TRBV4-1,CASSPGDSNQETQYF,TGCGCCAGCAGTCCCGGGGACAGCAACCAAGAGACCCAGTACTTC
TRBJ2-1,-,-,TRBV27,CASSSDSHPYNEQFF,TGTGCCAGCAGTTCAGACAGCCACCCTTACAATGAGCAGTTCTTC
TRBJ2-5,-,-,TRBV7-9,CATNRRGETQYF,TGTGCCACCAATCGCAGGGGAGAGACCCAGTACTTC
TRBJ2-7,TRBD2,-,TRBV24-1,CATSDPRTSDEQYF,TGTGCCACCAGTGATCCCCGGACTAGCGACGAGCAGTACTTC
TRBJ2-7,-,few,TRBV7-2,CASSQALRSSYEQYF,TGTGCCAGCAGCCAAGCCCTAAGGTCGTCCTACGAGCAGTACTTC
TRBJ2-2,-,-,TRBV5-1,CASSWEPASGELFF,TGCGCCAGCAGCTGGGAACCGGCGTCCGGGGAGCTGTTTTTT
TRBJ2-1,-,few,TRBV9,CASTLMGQEAEQFF,TGTGCCAGCACCCTAATGGGGCAGGAGGCTGAGCAGTTCTTC
TRBJ2-3,-,few,TRBV29-1,CSVEGVAGGQVSTDTQYF,TGCAGCGTTGAGGGTGTGGCTGGCGGCCAAGTTAGCACAGATACGCAGTATTTT
TRBJ2-3,-,-,TRBV11-2,CASTSQGTYTDTQYF,TGTGCCAGCACCTCGCAGGGGACCTACACAGATACGCAGTATTTT
TRBJ2-3,-,few,TRBV7-2,CASSLAGSSTDTQYF,TGTGCCAGCAGCTTAGCCGGGTCCAGCACAGATACGCAGTATTTT
TRBJ2-7,-,-,TRBV15,CATSRDLGQTSYEQYF,TGTGCCACCAGCAGAGATCTTGGGCAGACATCCTACGAGCAGTACTTC
TRBJ2-7,-,few,TRBV12-3/TRBV12-4,CASRVWGTNYEQYF,TGTGCCAGCAGAGTATGGGGCACGAACTACGAGCAGTACTTC
TRBJ1-4,-,few,TRBV5-5,CASSITTVGKLFF,TGTGCCAGCAGCATAACGACAGTCGGTAAACTGTTTTTT
TRBJ2-1,TRBD2,few,TRBV20-1,CSASVAGVYNEQFF,TGCAGTGCTAGTGTAGCGGGAGTGTACAATGAGCAGTTCTTC
TRBJ1-1,-,few,TRBV29-1,CSVDPGAGTEAFF,TGCAGCGTTGATCCTGGGGCGGGGACTGAAGCTTTCTTT
TRBJ2-3,-,few,TRBV9,CASSVAVLTDTQYF,TGTGCCAGCAGCGTTGCCGTGCTCACAGATACGCAGTATTTT
TRBJ2-5,-,-,TRBV29-1,CSLRPPSEQTQYF,TGCAGCCTACGACCTCCTAGCGAACAGACCCAGTACTTC
TRBJ1-2,-,few,TRBV2,CAKTGAEGGYTF,TGTGCCAAAACCGGGGCCGAGGGTGGCTACACCTTC
TRBJ1-5,-,few,TRBV28,CASRQGSGNQPQHF,TGTGCCAGCAGACAGGGATCAGGAAATCAGCCCCAGCATTTT
TRBJ1-1,-,-,TRBV12-5,CASGPAGGTEAFF,TGTGCTAGTGGTCCCGCGGGGGGGACTGAAGCTTTCTTT
TRBJ2-5,-,few,TRBV5-5,CASSHQPNPNRETQYF,TGTGCCAGCAGCCACCAACCGAATCCCAATCGAGAGACCCAGTACTTC
TRBJ2-5,-,-,TRBV3-1,CASSRLGTSYQETQYF,TGTGCCAGCAGCCGCCTCGGGACTTCGTACCAAGAGACCCAGTACTTC
TRBJ1-2,TRBD1,-,TRBV3-1,CASSQSPKTGVSYGYTF,TGTGCCAGCAGCCAATCTCCTAAGACAGGGGTTTCGTATGGCTACACCTTC
TRBJ2-2,TRBD1,many,TRBV5-1,CASSLARGLVTGELFF,TGCGCCAGCAGCTTGGCCAGGGGGCTCGTAACCGGGGAGCTGTTTTTT
TRBJ2-7,TRBD1,few,TRBV27,CASGDRVMYEQYF,TGTGCCAGCGGGGACAGGGTTATGTACGAGCAGTACTTC
TRBJ2-1,TRBD2,few,TRBV12-3/TRBV12-4,CASSLYGRILDEQFF,TGTGCCAGCAGTTTGTACGGGAGGATCCTAGATGAGCAGTTCTTC
TRBJ2-1,-,-,TRBV4-1,CASSPGPLYNEQFF,TGCGCCAGCAGCCCGGGTCCCCTCTACAATGAGCAGTTCTTC
TRBJ1-1,TRBD1,many,TRBV27,CASSPRDRNTEAFF,TGTGCCAGCAGCCCCCGGGACAGGAACACTGAAGCTTTCTTT
TRBJ1-1,-,-,TRBV5-1,CASSLGGIHAEAFF,TGCGCCAGCAGCTTGGGTGGGATTCACGCTGAAGCTTTCTTT
TRBJ2-7,TRBD1,once,TRBV28,CASSRTGIVSYEQYF,TGTGCCAGCAGCAGGACAGGGATCGTTTCCTACGAGCAGTACTTC
TRBJ2-1,-,many,TRBV29-1,CSVGGALRSSYNEQFF,TGCAGCGTTGGGGGGGCCCTGAGAAGCTCCTACAATGAGCAGTTCTTC
TRBJ2-5,TRBD1,many,TRBV2,CATSRGLQETQYF,TGTGCCACCTCAAGGGGGCTGCAAGAGACCCAGTACTTC
TRBJ2-3,TRBD2,few,TRBV29-1,CSVEGTSGYTDTQYF,TGCAGCGTTGAGGGGACTAGCGGGTACACAGATACGCAGTATTTT
TRBJ2-3,TRBD2,-,TRBV27,CASEDTSDASDTQYF,TGTGCCAGCGAGGACACTAGCGACGCCTCAGATACGCAGTATTTT
TRBJ2-3,-,-,TRBV28,CASSLNGRRSDTQYF,TGTGCCAGCAGTTTAAACGGGAGACGCTCAGATACGCAGTATTTT
TRBJ1-1,-,many,TRBV7-6,CASSLAPGANTEAFF,TGTGCCAGCAGTTTAGCCCCGGGGGCGAACACTGAAGCTTTCTTT
TRBJ2-3,-,few,TRBV6-2/TRBV6-3,CASSTRRAGLRVTTSTDTQYF,TGTGCCAGCAGTACGCGACGGGCGGGCCTAAGAGTAACGACTAGCACAGATACGCAGTATTTT
TRBJ2-3,-,-,TRBV14,CASSQFGMGTDTQYF,TGTGCCAGCAGCCAATTCGGGATGGGCACAGATACGCAGTATTTT
TRBJ1-2,TRBD1,few,TRBV14,CASSRGQGGNYGYTF,TGTGCCAGCAGCCGAGGACAGGGTGGTAACTATGGCTACACCTTC
TRBJ2-1,TRBD1,few,TRBV9,CASSVRDRGDNEQFF,TGTGCCAGCAGCGTTAGGGACAGGGGAGACAATGAGCAGTTCTTC
TRBJ1-1,-,-,TRBV5-1,CASSPRGLQSDAEAFF,TGCGCCAGCAGCCCCAGGGGTTTACAGAGCGACGCGGAAGCTTTCTTT
TRBJ2-7,TRBD1,-,TRBV20-1,CSAPPPGQKSYEQYF,TGCAGTGCACCACCTCCGGGACAGAAATCCTACGAGCAGTACTTC
TRBJ2-2,TRBD2,few,TRBV5-1,CASSRPSSGRPRTGELFF,TGCGCCAGCAGCCGCCCGTCTAGCGGGAGGCCACGGACCGGGGAGCTGTTTTTT
TRBJ2-3,-,few,TRBV20-1,CSARDGRVPTDTQYF,TGCAGTGCTAGAGATGGGCGGGTACCCACAGATACGCAGTATTTT
TRBJ1-1,-,-,TRBV7-8,CASSGGGLNEAFF,TGTGCCAGCAGCGGGGGGGGTTTAAATGAAGCTTTCTTT
TRBJ2-1,TRBD2,-,TRBV6-2/TRBV6-3,CASIPGTSGRWHNEQFF,TGTGCCAGCATTCCCGGGACTAGCGGGAGATGGCACAATGAGCAGTTCTTC
TRBJ2-3,TRBD2,few,TRBV6-4,CASSDSSGGSPDTQYF,TGTGCCAGCAGTGACTCCTCGGGGGGGAGCCCAGATACGCAGTATTTT
TRBJ1-4,-,-,TRBV4-1,CASSYTQLVGEKLFF,TGCGCCAGCAGCTACACCCAGCTTGTGGGAGAAAAACTGTTTTTT
TRBJ1-5,TRBD1,-,TRBV29-1,CSVRTGGLSNQPQHF,TGCAGCGTTAGGACAGGGGGCTTGAGCAATCAGCCCCAGCATTTT
TRBJ1-1,-,few,TRBV7-9,CASSLALSPRGAFF,TGTGCCAGCAGCTTAGCGCTATCACCCCGGGGAGCTTTCTTT